Given below is one T cell receptor (beta chain) in context. TCR beta CDR3 amplification used RNA transcripts. RT-PCR in the first round used HTBI primers; a second-round multiplex PCR followed. TCRdb re-analysed the multiplex PCR reads in MiXCR, keeping a single row per CDR3 protein. This table holds more than 1,000,000 distinct CDR3 sequences, about 36% found once. This record belongs to a study of Graves' ophthalmopathy and Graves' hyperthyroidism. CDR3 size: 14 residues. The germline CDR1 and CDR2 sequences are LNHDA and SQIVND (reference sequence). J gave up 11 bases and V 5 bases, and 12 bases lay outside the gene matches.

The source of this sequence is an adult man with Graves' hyperthyroidism. The sample was peripheral blood or thyroid tissue (not recorded which). The chain employs TRBV19 and TRBJ1-1; TRBD1 matches 9 bases. CDR3 loop: CASSGQGFFLWAFF. CDR3 coding DNA: TGTGCCAGTAGTGGACAGGGGTTCTTTTTATGGGCTTTCTTT.